One and the same sample provided the 23 T cell receptor beta chains below, sequenced in a study of identical twins. TCRdb reprocessed the 5' RACE reads via MiXCR and lists one record per CDR3 protein. This sample has 450,000 to 500,000 distinct CDR3 sequences, with 13% to 15% found just once. These same records also appear under a second study, on yellow fever vaccine responses in identical twins.

The material sequenced was CD4+ T cells sorted from blood. The receptors originated from a woman under 30 in good health.

This clonotype occurred many times. The rearrangement uses TRBV11-3 and TRBJ2-1, with 8 bases matching TRBD1. This CDR3 comprises 16 residues. V was clipped by 5 bases and J by 3 bases; unmatched bases: 9. Germline CDR1 reads SGHNT; CDR2 reads YENEEA. The CDR3 loop reads CASSDKTGAYYNEQFF. The CDR3 coding sequence is TGTGCCAGCAGCGATAAGACAGGGGCTTACTACAATGAGCAGTTCTTC.

The gene calls are TRBV7-9 and TRBJ2-7; 10 bases agree with TRBD1. Losses at the gene ends were 1 base for V and 3 bases for J; bases not matched to a gene: 3. Per germline, CDR1 SEHNR and CDR2 FQNEAQ (reference sequence). The CDR3 spans 15 residues. For the CDR3, the DNA is TGTGCCAGCAGCTTAGAGGGACAGGGGATCTACGAGCAGTACTTC. Its translation is CASSLEGQGIYEQYF.

This clonotype was counted ten times or more. The chain recombines TRBV11-2 with TRBJ2-7; D is unresolved. Germline CDR1 and CDR2: SGHAT and FQNNGV. With 0 bases removed from V and 0 bases from J, the gap between germline ends came to 9 bases. There are 15 residues in the CDR3. The CDR3 DNA is TGTGCCAGCAGCTTAGATATCAGCACCTCCTACGAGCAGTACTTC. It yields the protein CASSLDISTSYEQYF.

This clonotype showed up many times. This sequence joins TRBV12-3 or TRBV12-4 and TRBJ1-1; D is possibly TRBD1 (5 bases). Trimming shortened V by 5 bases and J by 0 bases, and 7 bases separated the two germline ends. This CDR3 comprises 13 residues. CDR3 loop: CASSIGVNTEAFF. The CDR3 DNA reads as TGTGCCAGCAGTATAGGGGTGAACACTGAAGCTTTCTTT.

V and J are TRBV28 and TRBJ2-1, with D possibly being TRBD1 or TRBD2 (6 bases each). The CDR3 length is 17 residues. Trimming shortened V by 5 bases and J by 9 bases, and 26 bases separated the two germline ends. The germline V gene encodes CDR1 MDHEN and CDR2 SYDVKM. The CDR3 sequence: CASSIPTPGASSGEQFF. The CDR3 DNA is TGTGCCAGCAGTATCCCTACCCCGGGGGCTAGTTCGGGTGAGCAGTTCTTC.

This clonotype occurred a few times. The chain recombines TRBV9 with TRBJ1-6; 8 nucleotides match TRBD1. CDR3 length: 15 residues. The V segment lost 3 bases and the J segment 8 bases; nucleotides outside the gene matches: 7. The germline V gene encodes CDR1 SGDLS and CDR2 YYNGEE. The DNA for the CDR3 is TGTGCCAGCAGCGCCGGACAGGGAGGGCATTCACCCCTCCACTTT. Translation gives CASSAGQGGHSPLHF. The variable domain in full, with the rest retrieved from reference TRBV9 and TRBJ1-6, is DSGVTQTPKHLITATGQRVTLRCSPRSGDLSVYWYQQSLDQGLQFLIQYYNGEERAKGNILERFSAQQFPDLHSELNLSSLELGDSALYFCASSAGQGGHSPLHFGNGTRLTVT.

The chain has TRBV12-3 or TRBV12-4 and TRBJ2-3, with TRBD2 as a possible D gene (5 bases). V was pared by 7 bases and J by 0 bases, with 20 bases between. CDR3 size: 17 residues. The CDR3 DNA sequence: TGTGCCAGCACCATATCTCCTAGCAGCTATAGCACAGATACGCAGTATTTT. Encoded protein: CASTISPSSYSTDTQYF.

The chain couples TRBV29-1 to TRBJ2-7; 9 bases agree with TRBD1. V dropped 2 bases and J dropped 0; count of bases not matched to a gene: 8. The germline gives CDR1 SQVTM, CDR2 ANQGSEA. The CDR3 has 16 amino acids. The DNA of the CDR3 is TGCAGCGTTGAAATGGCGGGACAGGGTAGCTCCTACGAGCAGTACTTC. It yields the protein CSVEMAGQGSSYEQYF.

This clonotype was recorded at least ten times. CDR3 nucleotide sequence: TGTGCCATCAGTGAGAGCAGGGAAGAGACCCAGTACTTC. This translates into CAISESREETQYF. This chain links TRBV10-3 with TRBJ2-5; the D gene is possibly TRBD1 (5 bases). Per the germline V gene, CDR1 is ENHRY and CDR2 is SYGVKD. This CDR3 is built from 13 residues. Trimming removed 2 bases from V and 3 bases from J, with 7 bases in between.

This clonotype was counted a few times. The V gene is TRBV11-2, the J gene TRBJ2-1; D perhaps matches TRBD2 (6 bases). Germline V gene lookup returns CDR1 SGHAT and CDR2 FQNNGV. The CDR3 extends over 14 amino acids. The germline V and J ends were trimmed by 5 bases and 7 bases, with 15 bases remaining between them. The CDR3 sequence: CASSPRDSLNEQFF. CDR3 nucleotides: TGTGCCAGCAGCCCGAGGGACTCCCTTAATGAGCAGTTCTTC.

This clonotype was found a few times. This rearrangement joins TRBV12-3 or TRBV12-4 to TRBJ2-7, with 12 nucleotides matching TRBD2. This CDR3 has 15 amino acids. V was pared by 6 bases and J by 4 bases, with 7 bases of the junction left unmatched. As DNA, the CDR3 is TGTGCCAGCAGCCAACTAGCGGGGGGTCTATACGAGCAGTACTTC. Its protein is CASSQLAGGLYEQYF.

The chain has TRBV20-1 and TRBJ2-5; TRBD2 matches at 9 bases. The CDR3 totals 15 residues. Looked up from germline, CDR1 is DFQATT and CDR2 is SNEGSKA (reference sequence). The V and J ends lost 3 bases and 1 base, in that order; junction bases with no gene match: 6. The CDR3, as DNA: TGCAGTGCTAGTACCAGCGGGGGGTCCCAAGAGACCCAGTACTTC. Protein sequence: CSASTSGGSQETQYF.

This clonotype has only a few counts. The rearrangement links TRBV4-1 to TRBJ2-3, with D possibly matching TRBD2 (6 bases). Trimming pared 1 base from V and 1 base from J, leaving 9 bases between. CDR1 and CDR2 (germline): MGHRA, YSYEKL. This CDR3 region has 15 residues. The CDR3 region is CASSQVGGRTDTQYF. DNA for the CDR3: TGCGCCAGCAGCCAAGTGGGGGGACGCACAGATACGCAGTATTTT.

This clonotype was observed a handful of times. V is TRBV2 and J is TRBJ2-1, with D possibly being TRBD1 or TRBD2 (5 bases each). Germline values: CDR1 SNHLY, CDR2 FYNNEI. Trimming shortened V by 1 base and J by 14 bases, and 12 bases separated the two germline ends. The CDR3 extends over 12 amino acids. Written as DNA, the CDR3 is TGTGCCAGCAGTGAAGGTCTAGGGACGAAGTTCTTC. Protein product: CASSEGLGTKFF. Supplemented by reference TRBV2 and TRBJ2-1, the full variable domain reads EPEVTQTPSHQVTQMGQEVILRCVPISNHLYFYWYRQILGQKVEFLVSFYNNEISEKSEIFDDQFSVERPDGSNFTLKIRSTKLEDSAMYFCASSEGLGTKFFGPGTRLTVL.

The rearrangement joins TRBV3-1 to TRBJ2-5; TRBD2 agrees at 7 bases. The CDR3 extends over 15 amino acids. Trimming removed 1 base from V and 1 base from J; junction bases left unmatched: 3. Germline values: CDR1 LGHDT, CDR2 YNNKEL (reference sequence). The CDR3 region has the DNA TGTGCCAGCAGCCAAGGCGGGGGATTCCAAGAGACCCAGTACTTC. It encodes CASSQGGGFQETQYF.

This clonotype occurred a few times. The chain has TRBV5-1 and TRBJ2-7; tentatively, D is TRBD1 (5 bases). The CDR3 loop spans 13 amino acids. The germline V gene has CDR1 SGHRS and CDR2 YFSETQ. V was trimmed by 0 bases and J by 5 bases, leaving 9 bases between them. CDR3 in amino acids: CASSLAGFDEQYF. CDR3 nucleotides: TGCGCCAGCAGCTTGGCAGGGTTTGACGAGCAGTACTTC.

This clonotype was observed a few times. This chain links TRBV11-2 with TRBJ2-3; D is unclear. The CDR3 length is 17 residues. Germline CDR1 and CDR2: SGHAT and FQNNGV. V was cut by 5 bases and J by 5 bases, with 23 bases left in between. CDR3 residues: CASSPLGYLVEKDTQYF. The CDR3 DNA sequence: TGTGCCAGCAGCCCCTTAGGTTATCTAGTTGAGAAAGATACGCAGTATTTT.

The V call is TRBV29-1, the J call TRBJ2-7, with 9 bases identical to TRBD2. With V trimmed by 3 bases and J by 2 bases, 2 bases remained unmatched. The CDR3 covers 13 residues. In germline, CDR1 is SQVTM, CDR2 ANQGSEA. The CDR3 coding sequence is TGCAGCGTTGACGGCGGGGGGGCCTACGAGCAGTACTTC. Amino acids: CSVDGGGAYEQYF.

The chain employs TRBV6-2 or TRBV6-3 and TRBJ2-7; weak D call: TRBD2 (5 bases). The V end was cut by 6 bases, the J end by 13 bases, with 16 bases between. The CDR3 is 11 residues long. The V gene's germline CDR1 is MNHEY and CDR2 SVGEGT. In nucleotides, the CDR3 is TGTGCCAGCAGACAACTAGTAATCTCTTACTTC. Amino acids: CASRQLVISYF.

The sample holds a few counts of this clonotype. The V and J genes are TRBV29-1 and TRBJ2-7; the D gene could be TRBD1 or TRBD2 (5 bases each). The V and J ends lost 0 bases and 2 bases respectively, with 11 bases between them. Germline V gene lookup returns CDR1 SQVTM and CDR2 ANQGSEA. The CDR3 length is 14 residues. The CDR3 protein is CSVEELGTTYEQYF. CDR3 coding DNA: TGCAGCGTTGAAGAACTAGGGACCACCTACGAGCAGTACTTC.

Here the CDR3 DNA reads TGTGCCAGCAGCCCGAGGGCCCATGTGTTGGATACGCAGTATTTT. Its translation is CASSPRAHVLDTQYF. This chain uses TRBV14 with TRBJ2-3; D possibly corresponds to TRBD2 (5 bases). The germline V gene encodes CDR1 SGHDN and CDR2 FVKESK. The CDR3 extends over 15 amino acids. Deletions cut 4 bases from V and 6 bases from J, with 17 bases between.

There are a few counts of this clonotype. This chain links TRBV9 with TRBJ1-5; tentative D call: TRBD1 (6 bases). Germline lookup yields CDR1 SGDLS and CDR2 YYNGEE. This CDR3 has 13 amino acids. Trimming stripped 4 bases from V and 7 bases from J, with 12 bases between. The CDR3 DNA reads as TGTGCCAGCAGCCCTACAGGGTTACAGCCCCAGCATTTT. Its protein is CASSPTGLQPQHF.

The CDR3 region has the DNA TGTGCCAGCAGCAGAGCGGCGGAGACCCAGTACTTC. Translated: CASSRAAETQYF. The chain recombines TRBV7-2 with TRBJ2-5; perhaps TRBD2 as D (5 bases). Germline assignment: CDR1 SGHTA and CDR2 FQGNSA. V was cut by 5 bases and J by 5 bases, with 9 bases left in between. The CDR3 has 12 amino acids.